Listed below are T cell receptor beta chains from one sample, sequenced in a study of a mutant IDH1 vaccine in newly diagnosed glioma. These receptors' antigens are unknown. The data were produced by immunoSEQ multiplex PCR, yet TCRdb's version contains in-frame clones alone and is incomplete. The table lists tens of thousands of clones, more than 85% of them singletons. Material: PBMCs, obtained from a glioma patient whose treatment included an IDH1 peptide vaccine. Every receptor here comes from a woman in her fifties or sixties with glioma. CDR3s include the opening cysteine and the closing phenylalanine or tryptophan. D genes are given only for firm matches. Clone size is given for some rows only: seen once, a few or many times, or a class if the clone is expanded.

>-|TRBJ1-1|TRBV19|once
CASSPTGFTEAFF
TGTGCCAGTAGTCCTACAGGGTTCACTGAAGCTTTCTTT
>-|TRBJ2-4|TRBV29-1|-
CSVETGRGAMTKNIQYF
TGCAGCGTTGAAACCGGACGGGGGGCTATGACCAAAAACATTCAGTACTTC
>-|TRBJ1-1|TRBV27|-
CASSLGLPYLNTEAFF
TGTGCCAGCAGTTTGGGGCTCCCTTATCTGAACACTGAAGCTTTCTTT
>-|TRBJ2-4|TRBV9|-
CASSAPTKNIQYF
TGTGCCAGCAGCGCACCGACTAAAAACATTCAGTACTTC
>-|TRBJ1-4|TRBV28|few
CASSFGQGLLKLFF
TGTGCCAGCAGTTTTGGTCAGGGACTCTTGAAACTGTTTTTT
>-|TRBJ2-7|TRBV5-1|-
CASSLTGPSSYEQYF
TGCGCCAGCAGCCTTACGGGTCCTAGCTCCTACGAGCAGTACTTC
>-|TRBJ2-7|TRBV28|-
CASSFAGSAIEQYF
TGTGCCAGCAGTTTTGCAGGGTCGGCGATTGAGCAGTACTTC
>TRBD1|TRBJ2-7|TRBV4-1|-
CASSLRTGGSYEQYF
TGCGCCAGCAGCCTCCGGACAGGGGGATCCTACGAGCAGTACTTC
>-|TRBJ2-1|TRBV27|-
CAISRGGYYNEQFF
TGTGCCATCTCCCGAGGGGGTTACTACAATGAGCAGTTCTTC
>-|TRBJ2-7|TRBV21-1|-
CASRRASRRQYF
TGTGCCTCTCGACGGGCCTCGAGGAGGCAGTACTTC
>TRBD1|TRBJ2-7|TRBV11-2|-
CASSLGMTGSYEQYF
TGTGCCAGCAGCCTTGGAATGACAGGGTCCTACGAGCAGTACTTC
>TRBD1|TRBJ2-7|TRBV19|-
CASSTAGTGGGEQYF
TGTGCCAGTAGTACGGCCGGGACAGGGGGTGGCGAGCAGTACTTC
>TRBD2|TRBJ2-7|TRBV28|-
CASSLGGAGVYEQYF
TGTGCCAGCAGTTTAGGAGGAGCGGGAGTGTACGAGCAGTACTTC
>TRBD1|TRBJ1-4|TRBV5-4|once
CASSSGGANEKLFF
TGTGCCAGCAGCTCAGGGGGAGCTAATGAAAAACTGTTTTTT
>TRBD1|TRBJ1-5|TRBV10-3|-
CAISGDRSNQPQHF
TGTGCCATCAGTGGGGACAGAAGCAATCAGCCCCAGCATTTT
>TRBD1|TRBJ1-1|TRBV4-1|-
CASRRGQGLVRDTEAFF
TGCGCCAGCAGACGGGGACAGGGATTGGTTCGTGACACTGAAGCTTTCTTT
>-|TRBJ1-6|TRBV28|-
CASRQATISYNSPLHF
TGTGCCAGCAGGCAGGCCACTATCTCCTATAATTCACCCCTCCACTTT
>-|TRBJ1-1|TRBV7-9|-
CASSGPPLGAFF
TGTGCCAGCAGTGGCCCCCCCTTAGGAGCTTTCTTT
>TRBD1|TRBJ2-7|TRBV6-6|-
CASSPGQYRSEQYF
TGTGCCAGCAGCCCGGGACAGTACAGGTCCGAGCAGTACTTC
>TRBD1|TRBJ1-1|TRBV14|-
CASSQDGDSREAFF
TGTGCCAGCAGCCAAGATGGGGACAGCCGTGAAGCTTTCTTT
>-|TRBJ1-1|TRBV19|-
CASSISDRNTEAFF
TGTGCCAGTAGTATATCAGACAGGAACACTGAAGCTTTCTTT
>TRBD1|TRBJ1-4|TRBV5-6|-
CASSPGGRTNEKLFF
TGTGCCAGCAGCCCAGGGGGCAGAACTAATGAAAAACTGTTTTTT
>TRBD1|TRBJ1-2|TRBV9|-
CASSARQGASGGYTF
TGTGCCAGCAGCGCTCGACAGGGGGCGTCTGGAGGCTACACCTTC
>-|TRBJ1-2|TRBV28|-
CASYNRPGYTF
TGTGCCAGCTATAATCGGCCTGGCTACACCTTC
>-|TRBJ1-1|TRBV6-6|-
CASRNFVGGNTEAFF
TGTGCCAGCAGGAATTTTGTAGGGGGGAACACTGAAGCTTTCTTT
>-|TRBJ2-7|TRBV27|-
CASTSSNGYEQYF
TGTGCCAGCACCTCCTCTAATGGCTACGAGCAGTACTTC
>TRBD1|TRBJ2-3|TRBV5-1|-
CASSLGDRSADTQYF
TGCGCCAGCAGCTTGGGGGACAGGTCCGCAGATACGCAGTATTTT
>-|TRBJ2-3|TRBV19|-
CASSPFGSLADTQYF
TGTGCCAGTAGCCCCTTCGGGAGCCTTGCAGATACGCAGTATTTT
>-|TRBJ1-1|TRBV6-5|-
CASSYSQTNTEAFF
TGTGCCAGCAGTTACTCGCAGACGAACACTGAAGCTTTCTTT
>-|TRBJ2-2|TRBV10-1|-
CASSRGTTGELFF
TGCGCCAGCAGTAGGGGGACCACCGGGGAGCTGTTTTTT
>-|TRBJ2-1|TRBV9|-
CASSPTSSSYNEQFF
TGTGCCAGCAGCCCTACTAGCAGCTCCTACAATGAGCAGTTCTTC
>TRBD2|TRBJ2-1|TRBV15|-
CATSRDRTGGNEQFF
TGTGCCACCAGCAGAGATCGAACGGGAGGAAATGAGCAGTTCTTC
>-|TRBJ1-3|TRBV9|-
CASSVDAVVAGNTIYF
TGTGCCAGCAGCGTAGATGCGGTAGTTGCTGGAAACACCATATATTTT
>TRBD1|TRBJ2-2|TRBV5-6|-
CASSLGQGNTGELFF
TGTGCCAGCAGCTTGGGACAGGGGAACACCGGGGAGCTGTTTTTT
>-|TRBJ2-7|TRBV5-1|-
CASSGHRDSEQYF
TGCGCCAGCAGCGGCCACAGGGATTCCGAGCAGTACTTC
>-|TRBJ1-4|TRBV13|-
CASSLGRTYPYGKLFF
TGTGCCAGCAGCTTAGGCAGAACCTACCCTTATGGAAAACTGTTTTTT
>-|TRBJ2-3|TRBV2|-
CASTLTRTTDTQYF
TGTGCCAGCACGCTTACTAGAACCACAGATACGCAGTATTTT
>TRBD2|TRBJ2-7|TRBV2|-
CASSEGIAGTYEQYF
TGTGCCAGCAGTGAAGGGATAGCGGGAACATACGAGCAGTACTTC
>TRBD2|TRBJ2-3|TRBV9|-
CASSVRLADTDTQYF
TGTGCCAGCAGCGTTCGACTAGCGGACACAGATACGCAGTATTTT
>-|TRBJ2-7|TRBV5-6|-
CASSLDDYEQYF
TGTGCCAGCAGCCTCGACGACTACGAGCAGTACTTC
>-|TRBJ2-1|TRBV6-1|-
CASSEAEPSYNEQFF
TGTGCCAGCAGTGAAGCTGAGCCCTCCTACAATGAGCAGTTCTTC
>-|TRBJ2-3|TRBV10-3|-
CARLRDFTDTQYF
TGTGCCAGACTCCGGGACTTCACAGATACGCAGTATTTT
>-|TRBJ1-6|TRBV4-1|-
CASSQDFGASSYNSPLHF
TGCGCCAGCAGCCAAGATTTCGGGGCGAGCTCCTATAATTCACCCCTCCACTTT
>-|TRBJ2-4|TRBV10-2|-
CASSESSASAKNIQYF
TGCGCCAGCAGTGAGTCGAGTGCGAGTGCCAAAAACATTCAGTACTTC
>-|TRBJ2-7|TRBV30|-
CAWTPVQWAQDEQYF
TGTGCCTGGACTCCGGTCCAGTGGGCCCAGGACGAGCAGTACTTC
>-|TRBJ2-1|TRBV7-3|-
CASSLKGPMSSYNEQFF
TGTGCCAGCAGCTTAAAGGGCCCGATGAGCTCCTACAATGAGCAGTTCTTC
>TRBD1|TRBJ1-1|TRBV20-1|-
CSVTDRATAFF
TGCAGTGTCACGGACAGGGCCACAGCTTTCTTT
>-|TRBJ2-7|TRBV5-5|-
CASSSLASNEQYF
TGTGCCAGCAGCTCCTTAGCGAGCAACGAGCAGTACTTC
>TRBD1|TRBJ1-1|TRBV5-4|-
CASSPWTGNTEAFF
TGTGCCAGCAGCCCCTGGACAGGGAACACTGAAGCTTTCTTT